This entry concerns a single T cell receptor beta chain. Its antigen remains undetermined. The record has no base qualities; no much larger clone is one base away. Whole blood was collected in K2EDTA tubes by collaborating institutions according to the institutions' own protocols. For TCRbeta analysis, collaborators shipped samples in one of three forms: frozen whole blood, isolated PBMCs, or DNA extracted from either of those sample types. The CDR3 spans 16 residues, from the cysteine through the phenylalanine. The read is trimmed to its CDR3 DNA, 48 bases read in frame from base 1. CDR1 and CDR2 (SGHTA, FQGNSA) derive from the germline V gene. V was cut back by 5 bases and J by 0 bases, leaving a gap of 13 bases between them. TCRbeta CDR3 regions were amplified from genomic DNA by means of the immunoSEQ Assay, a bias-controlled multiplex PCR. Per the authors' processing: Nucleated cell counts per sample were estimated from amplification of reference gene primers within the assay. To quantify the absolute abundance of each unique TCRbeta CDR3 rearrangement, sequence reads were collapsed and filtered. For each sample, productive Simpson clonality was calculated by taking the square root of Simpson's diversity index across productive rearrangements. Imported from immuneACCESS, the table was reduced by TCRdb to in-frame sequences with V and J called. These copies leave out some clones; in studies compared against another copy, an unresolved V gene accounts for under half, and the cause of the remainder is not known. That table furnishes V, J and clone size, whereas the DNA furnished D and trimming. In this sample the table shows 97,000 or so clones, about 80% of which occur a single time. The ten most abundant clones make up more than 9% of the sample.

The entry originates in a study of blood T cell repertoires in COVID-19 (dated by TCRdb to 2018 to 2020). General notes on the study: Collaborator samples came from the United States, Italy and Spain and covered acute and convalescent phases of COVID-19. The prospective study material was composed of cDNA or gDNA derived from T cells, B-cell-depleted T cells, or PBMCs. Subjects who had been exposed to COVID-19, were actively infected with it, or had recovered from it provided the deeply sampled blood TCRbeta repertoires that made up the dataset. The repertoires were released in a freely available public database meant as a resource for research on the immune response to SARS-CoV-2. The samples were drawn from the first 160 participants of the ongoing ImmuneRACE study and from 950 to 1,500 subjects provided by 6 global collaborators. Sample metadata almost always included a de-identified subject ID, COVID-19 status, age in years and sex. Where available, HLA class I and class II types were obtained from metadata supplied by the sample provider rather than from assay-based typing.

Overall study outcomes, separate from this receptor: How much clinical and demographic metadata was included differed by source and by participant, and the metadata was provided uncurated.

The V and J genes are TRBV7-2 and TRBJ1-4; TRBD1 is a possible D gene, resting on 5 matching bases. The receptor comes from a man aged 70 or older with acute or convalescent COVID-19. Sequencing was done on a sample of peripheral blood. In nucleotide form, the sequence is TGTGCCAGCAGCCCACAGGAATTTGCAACTAATGAAAAACTGTTTTTT. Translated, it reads CASSPQEFATNEKLFF.